This is a list of T cell receptor beta chains from one sample in a study of Graves' ophthalmopathy and Graves' hyperthyroidism. Using its own MiXCR run on the multiplex PCR reads, TCRdb lists one record per CDR3 protein. The table has about 1.1 million distinct CDR3 sequences, about 35% seen once. Sequences were obtained from peripheral blood or thyroid tissue (not recorded which). The receptors stem from an adult man with Graves' hyperthyroidism. Both conserved end residues are part of each CDR3. The D gene is left open where the match is weak. Size tells how often a clone was seen (once, few, many) or the class of an expanded clone, and some rows leave it out.

clone_size: few
d_call: .
j_call: TRBJ2-5
v_call: TRBV5-5
cdr3_aa: CAKSRDGEPQETQYF
cdr3_nt: TGTGCCAAAAGCAGGGACGGAGAACCCCAAGAGACCCAGTACTTC

clone_size: .
d_call: .
j_call: TRBJ1-2
v_call: TRBV29-1
cdr3_aa: CSVEDPEPGSNYGYTF
cdr3_nt: TGCAGCGTTGAAGATCCTGAACCGGGGTCTAACTATGGCTACACCTTC

clone_size: .
d_call: .
j_call: TRBJ1-2
v_call: TRBV25-1
cdr3_aa: CASRGWTPTNYGYTF
cdr3_nt: TGTGCCAGCAGGGGATGGACACCGACTAACTATGGCTACACCTTC

clone_size: few
d_call: .
j_call: TRBJ2-7
v_call: TRBV25-1
cdr3_aa: CASSAREGQTEYPYEQYF
cdr3_nt: TGTGCCAGCTCAGCGAGAGAGGGACAAACAGAGTATCCCTACGAGCAGTACTTC

clone_size: many
d_call: TRBD1
j_call: TRBJ1-2
v_call: TRBV20-1
cdr3_aa: CSARGDRVSGYTF
cdr3_nt: TGCAGTGCTAGAGGAGACAGGGTTAGTGGCTACACCTTC

clone_size: many
d_call: TRBD1
j_call: TRBJ1-2
v_call: TRBV11-2
cdr3_aa: CASSPPGQGANYGYTF
cdr3_nt: TGTGCCAGCAGCCCCCCGGGACAGGGGGCGAACTATGGCTACACCTTC

clone_size: .
d_call: TRBD1
j_call: TRBJ1-1
v_call: TRBV10-3
cdr3_aa: CAISESGTGYTEAFF
cdr3_nt: TGTGCCATCAGTGAGTCAGGGACAGGATACACTGAAGCTTTCTTT

clone_size: .
d_call: .
j_call: TRBJ2-7
v_call: TRBV4-1
cdr3_aa: CASSQYRDMIYEQYF
cdr3_nt: TGCGCCAGCAGCCAATACCGGGACATGATCTACGAGCAGTACTTC

clone_size: few
d_call: TRBD1
j_call: TRBJ2-2
v_call: TRBV2
cdr3_aa: CASQLTGRTGELFF
cdr3_nt: TGTGCCAGCCAACTGACAGGGCGGACCGGGGAGCTGTTTTTT

clone_size: .
d_call: TRBD1
j_call: TRBJ1-5
v_call: TRBV5-1
cdr3_aa: CASSLRTGGSNQPQHF
cdr3_nt: TGCGCCAGCAGCTTGAGGACAGGGGGTAGCAATCAGCCCCAGCATTTT

clone_size: many
d_call: TRBD1
j_call: TRBJ2-2
v_call: TRBV2
cdr3_aa: CASKTGYDTGELFF
cdr3_nt: TGTGCCAGCAAGACAGGGTACGACACCGGGGAGCTGTTTTTT

clone_size: .
d_call: .
j_call: TRBJ1-5
v_call: TRBV29-1
cdr3_aa: CSVETADQPQHF
cdr3_nt: TGCAGCGTTGAGACAGCCGATCAGCCCCAGCATTTT

clone_size: .
d_call: .
j_call: TRBJ1-2
v_call: TRBV9
cdr3_aa: CASSAPLADNYGYTF
cdr3_nt: TGTGCCAGCAGCGCCCCCCTAGCAGATAACTATGGCTACACCTTC

clone_size: many
d_call: .
j_call: TRBJ2-2
v_call: TRBV2
cdr3_aa: CATPTRDGTGELFF
cdr3_nt: TGTGCCACACCAACTAGAGATGGCACCGGGGAGCTGTTTTTT

clone_size: many
d_call: .
j_call: TRBJ1-2
v_call: TRBV7-8
cdr3_aa: CASSLAGSYGYTF
cdr3_nt: TGTGCCAGCAGCTTAGCTGGATCCTATGGCTACACCTTC

clone_size: .
d_call: .
j_call: TRBJ2-7
v_call: TRBV7-2
cdr3_aa: CASSLVKGSLLFRSLWDEQYF
cdr3_nt: TGTGCCAGCAGCTTAGTAAAAGGCAGCCTCCTATTCAGGTCTCTGTGGGATGAGCAGTACTTC